In this sample, the clone carrying this T cell receptor (beta chain) turned up many times. Its antigen is unidentified. Unique molecular identifiers were built into the TCRbeta library. MiXCR, applied by TCRdb to the PCR reads, yields one record per CDR3 protein. The sample yields over 150,000 distinct CDR3 sequences, under 8.5% seen once. The record originates from a study of T-cell reconstitution after alpha-beta-depleted transplantation in children. Study results and caveats: Expanded clones from the graft, numbering several hundred, reportedly supplied alpha-beta T cells about two months after transplant. Diversity and T-cell counts at one year after transplant derived mostly from new T cells.

CDR3 length: 15 residues. The V and J ends lost 3 bases and 5 bases respectively, with 14 bases between them. Sequenced material: PBMCs, taken before TCRalphabeta/CD19-depleted stem cell transplant. The sequence was obtained from a boy under 10 years old with acute lymphoblastic leukemia, due to receive a stem cell transplant. The chain is built from TRBV12-3 or TRBV12-4 and TRBJ2-1; perhaps TRBD2 as D (6 bases). CDR3 in DNA: TGTGCCAGCAGTTTTTGGCTAGCGTTTGACAATGAGCAGTTCTTC. Protein sequence: CASSFWLAFDNEQFF.